Presented here are 9 T cell receptor beta chains from one specimen sequenced in a study of T cell responses to AZD1222 COVID-19 vaccine. The assay was immunoSEQ multiplex PCR, and TCRdb's table has in-frame clones only and misses some. The sample shows about 100,000 clones, over 80% of them seen only once. The sample was peripheral blood, taken 28 days after the second AZD1222 dose. These receptors all stem from an adult who received the AZD1222 COVID-19 vaccine.

This chain connects TRBV11-2 to TRBJ2-5; D might be TRBD2 (6 bases). Per germline, CDR1 SGHAT and CDR2 FQNNGV. This CDR3 contains 12 residues. The V gene lost 2 bases and the J gene lost 7 bases, with 8 bases spanning the gap. CDR3 nucleotides: TGTGCCAGCAGCTTACTCGGGGGGACCCAGTACTTC. Its translation: CASSLLGGTQYF.

The chain recombines TRBV10-3 with TRBJ1-6; 8 bases map to TRBD1. CDR1 ENHRY and CDR2 SYGVKD come from the germline V gene. This CDR3 contains 12 residues. Germline trimming cut 8 bases from V and 7 bases from J; bases unmatched to any gene: 1. The chain's CDR3 is CAIGQGNSPLHF. CDR3 nucleotide sequence: TGTGCCATCGGACAGGGAAATTCACCCCTCCACTTT.

This chain joins TRBV10-3 and TRBJ2-3, with 14 bases lining up with TRBD2. CDR3 length: 20 amino acids. With V trimmed by 2 bases and J by 1 base, 11 bases remained unmatched. Germline lookup yields CDR1 ENHRY and CDR2 SYGVKD. The CDR3 region has the DNA TGTGCCATCAGTGAGGGTGGACTAGCGGGAGGAGGGAGGCGCACAGATACGCAGTATTTT. It yields the protein CAISEGGLAGGGRRTDTQYF.

The V and J genes are TRBV19 and TRBJ1-1, with 7 nucleotides matching TRBD1. The germline gives CDR1 LNHDA, CDR2 SQIVND (reference sequence). The CDR3 consists of 14 residues. J lost 2 bases, V lost 6 bases, and 6 bases had no gene match. The CDR3 DNA reads as TGTGCCAGTAGCCTTAGGACAGGTAACACTGAAGCTTTCTTT. It encodes CASSLRTGNTEAFF.

The V gene is TRBV19, the J gene TRBJ2-7, with a possible D match to TRBD2 (5 bases). Germline assignment: CDR1 LNHDA and CDR2 SQIVND (reference sequence). The CDR3 sequence is 15 residues long. Trimming pared 3 bases from V and 3 bases from J, leaving 15 bases between. The CDR3 region is CASSMGLTDFYEQYF. CDR3 nucleotides: TGTGCCAGTAGTATGGGCCTAACGGACTTCTACGAGCAGTACTTC.

This rearrangement joins TRBV18 to TRBJ1-2; 7 nucleotides match TRBD1. CDR1 KGHSH and CDR2 LQKENI come from the germline V gene. The V segment lost 5 bases and the J segment 2 bases; nucleotides outside the gene matches: 8. This CDR3 comprises 15 residues. CDR3 amino acids: CASSSRQGGNYGYTF. CDR3 bases: TGTGCCAGCTCATCTCGACAGGGAGGAAACTATGGCTACACCTTC.

The chain links TRBV27 to TRBJ1-2; D unresolved. Trimming pared 5 bases from V and 8 bases from J, leaving 18 bases between. Looked up from germline, CDR1 is MNHEY and CDR2 is SMNVEV (reference sequence). The CDR3 loop spans 14 amino acids. This CDR3 reads CASSPGTVFRGYTF. The CDR3 region has the DNA TGTGCCAGCAGTCCAGGAACAGTCTTTCGGGGCTACACCTTC.

This clone was observed once. This chain links TRBV5-4 with TRBJ2-7; 12 bases fit TRBD2. CDR3 length: 15 amino acids. Trimming at V came to 1 base and at J to 5 bases, leaving 4 bases not matched to a gene. In germline, CDR1 is SGHNT, CDR2 YYREEE (reference sequence). CDR3 sequence reads: CASSLTSGRRDEQYF. In DNA, the CDR3 is TGTGCCAGCAGCTTGACTAGCGGGAGGAGAGACGAGCAGTACTTC. Looking up the rest from reference TRBV5-4 and TRBJ2-7 gives the full variable domain: ETGVTQSPTHLIKTRGQQVTLRCSSQSGHNTVSWYQQALGQGPQFIFQYYREEENGRGNFPPRFSGLQFPNYSSELNVNALELDDSALYLCASSLTSGRRDEQYFGPGTRLTVT.

The chain combines TRBV10-3 with TRBJ2-1; 12 bases fit TRBD2. The V segment lost 4 bases and the J segment 10 bases; nucleotides outside the gene matches: 5. The CDR3 runs 14 residues. Looked up from germline, CDR1 is ENHRY and CDR2 is SYGVKD. CDR3 bases: TGTGCCATCAGTGGACTAGCGGGAGTGGGAGAGCAGTTCTTC. Its protein product is CAISGLAGVGEQFF.